This T cell receptor (beta chain) was sequenced during a study of control samples from healthy donors and cancer patients. The protocol was immunoSEQ multiplex PCR, while the TCRdb copy is restricted to in-frame clones and leaves out a portion. The repertoire holds 65,000 to 95,000 clones, 89% seen once, with roughly 7% in the top ten. This CDR3 is 15 amino acids long. V lost 3 bases and J 0 bases, leaving 11 bases between the germline ends. Germline lookup yields CDR1 MGHDK and CDR2 SYGVNS. The sequencing input was blood. This TCR was sampled from a man in his fifties or sixties in good health. The chain has TRBV25-1 and TRBJ1-1; D possibly corresponds to TRBD1 (6 bases). CDR3 residues: CASSERGQMNTEAFF. The DNA of the CDR3 is TGTGCCAGCAGTGAGCGAGGACAGATGAACACTGAAGCTTTCTTT.